These 11 T cell receptor beta chains came from one sample sequenced in a study of monozygotic twins with inflammatory bowel disease. TCRdb re-called the 5' RACE reads; one entry per CDR3 protein, DNA not given. Its listing shows about 380,000 distinct CDR3 sequences. Sequencing was performed on blood. The receptors here all came from a human donor with ulcerative colitis or Crohn's disease, or a healthy co-twin of an affected twin (not recorded which).

The chain recombines TRBV7-2 with TRBJ2-3. This CDR3 has 15 residues. Per germline, CDR1 SGHTA and CDR2 FQGNSA. CDR3 amino acids: CVSSRFLSSMDTQYF.

The V call is TRBV6-5, the J call TRBJ1-2; TCRdb proposes TRBD1, but this gene call is untestable without DNA. This CDR3 is 12 amino acids long. Germline V CDR1 and CDR2: MNHEY, SVGAGI. This chain's CDR3 is CASSHRGYGYTF.

The chain recombines TRBV5-4 with TRBJ2-3; TCRdb picks TRBD2, but there is no DNA to check that call. In germline, CDR1 is SGHNT, CDR2 YYREEE (reference sequence). This CDR3 has 16 amino acids. CDR3 sequence reads: CASSFGGLTSTDTQYF.

V is TRBV20-1 and J is TRBJ1-4; the TCRdb call, TRBD1, lacks DNA for checking. CDR3 length: 13 amino acids. CDR1 and CDR2 (germline): DFQATT, SNEGSKA (reference sequence). CDR3 residues: CSAPDGDNEKLFF.

The V and J genes are TRBV7-8 and TRBJ1-4. The CDR3 has 15 residues. Looked up from germline, CDR1 is SGHVS and CDR2 is FQNEAQ. CDR3 residues: CASSLMAATNEKLFF.

The J gene is TRBJ1-2, the V gene TRBV4-2; TCRdb picks TRBD1, but there is no DNA to check that call. From germline, CDR1 is LGHNA and CDR2 YNFKEQ. The CDR3 has 15 residues. This CDR3 reads CASSQDRAVIYGYTF.

The chain has TRBV20-1 and TRBJ1-3. Germline CDR1 is DFQATT and CDR2 is SNEGSKA (reference sequence). The CDR3 is 14 amino acids. This CDR3 is CSARAHNSGNTIYF.

This chain joins TRBV6-5 and TRBJ2-7; TCRdb's D gene call, TRBD1, goes unchecked for lack of DNA. Germline lookup yields CDR1 MNHEY and CDR2 SVGAGI. CDR3 length: 13 residues. CDR3: CASRNPGVYEQYF.

The CDR3 loop reads CSARRGSGISYEQYF. This chain joins TRBV20-1 and TRBJ2-7; the TCRdb D gene call, TRBD1, has no DNA to confirm it. CDR3 length equals 15 residues. CDR1 DFQATT and CDR2 SNEGSKA come from the germline V gene (reference sequence).

J is TRBJ2-2 and V is TRBV6-1; TCRdb returns TRBD1, unconfirmable since there is no DNA. Per germline, CDR1 MNHNS and CDR2 SASEGT. This CDR3 is 15 amino acids long. The CDR3 sequence: CASRGTTGFPGELFF.

The rearrangement uses TRBV24-1 and TRBJ1-5. CDR3 length: 15 residues. CDR1 is KGHDR and CDR2 is SFDVKD in the germline V gene. The CDR3 sequence is CATSEEGPHNQPQHF.